The rows below give T cell receptor beta chains drawn from one sample of a study of neoadjuvant nivolumab and ipilimumab in lung cancer. The protocol was immunoSEQ multiplex PCR, while the TCRdb copy is restricted to in-frame clones and leaves out a portion. The sample includes 9,500 to 10,000 clones, around 80% of them seen just once. Sample: peripheral blood, taken before neoadjuvant nivolumab, alone or with ipilimumab. The receptors come from an adult with non-small cell lung cancer. Each CDR3 is given with its conserved first and last residue. The order of the fields is D gene, V gene, clone size, J gene, CDR3 protein, CDR3 DNA. The D gene is left open where the match is weak. The listing skips clone size in some rows; elsewhere it reads once, few, many or a size class.

-,TRBV30,-,TRBJ2-6,CAWRSKGPTSGANVLTF,TGTGCCTGGAGGAGTAAGGGGCCTACCTCTGGGGCCAACGTCCTGACTTTC
-,TRBV7-2,-,TRBJ2-2,CASSPVGIATTGELFF,TGTGCCAGCAGCCCTGTTGGGATCGCGACCACCGGGGAGCTGTTTTTT
TRBD2,TRBV28,few,TRBJ2-1,CATQKLRLAGDHEQFF,TGTGCCACCCAAAAACTACGACTAGCGGGAGATCATGAGCAGTTCTTC
-,TRBV6-5,-,TRBJ1-1,CASSYSRNTEAFF,TGTGCCAGCAGTTACTCGAGGAACACTGAAGCTTTCTTT
-,TRBV21-1,-,TRBJ2-1,CAGPRGPGVFYNEQFF,TGTGCCGGTCCGCGGGGGCCAGGGGTGTTTTACAATGAGCAGTTCTTC
TRBD2,TRBV5-1,-,TRBJ2-3,CASSLVPGLATDTQYF,TGCGCCAGCAGCTTGGTTCCGGGACTAGCAACAGATACGCAGTATTTT
-,TRBV20-1,-,TRBJ2-3,CSAILQDTQYF,TGCAGTGCTATATTACAGGATACGCAGTATTTT
-,TRBV9,-,TRBJ2-1,CASSVGPKNEQFF,TGTGCCAGCAGCGTAGGTCCCAAGAATGAGCAGTTCTTC
-,TRBV10-1,-,TRBJ2-5,CASSEYSQETQYF,TGCGCCAGCAGTGAGTACAGTCAAGAGACCCAGTACTTC
TRBD2,TRBV18,-,TRBJ2-5,CASSPASGGETQYF,TGTGCCAGCTCACCTGCTAGCGGCGGAGAGACCCAGTACTTC
TRBD1,TRBV28,-,TRBJ2-5,CASSRTGPETQYF,TGTGCCAGCAGTCGGACAGGTCCAGAGACCCAGTACTTC
-,TRBV11-2,-,TRBJ2-3,CASSLKRDTQYF,TGTGCCAGCAGCCTAAAGAGGGATACGCAGTATTTT
-,TRBV28,-,TRBJ2-7,CASSRTAYEQYF,TGTGCCAGCAGCAGGACAGCCTACGAGCAGTACTTC
-,TRBV27,-,TRBJ1-4,CASSLRAYGEKLFF,TGTGCCAGCAGTTTAAGGGCGTATGGTGAAAAACTGTTTTTT
TRBD2,TRBV7-7,-,TRBJ2-3,CASSPSGASTDTQYF,TGTGCCAGCAGCCCTAGCGGGGCTAGCACAGATACGCAGTATTTT
TRBD2,TRBV11-2,-,TRBJ2-7,CASSPAPHVSGANYEQYF,TGTGCCAGCAGCCCGGCCCCCCATGTGAGCGGGGCCAACTACGAGCAGTACTTC
TRBD2,TRBV7-9,-,TRBJ2-7,CASLPWGDYSGSRYEQYF,TGTGCCAGCCTGCCATGGGGGGATTATAGCGGGTCCCGCTACGAGCAGTACTTC
TRBD2,TRBV10-3,once,TRBJ2-2,CAISPLGLAGSYQDTGELFF,TGTGCCATCAGTCCCTTGGGGCTAGCGGGATCTTATCAGGACACCGGGGAGCTGTTTTTT
TRBD2,TRBV10-3,-,TRBJ2-1,CAISERLAREGNEQFF,TGTGCCATCAGTGAGAGACTAGCAAGGGAGGGCAATGAGCAGTTCTTC
-,TRBV7-6,-,TRBJ1-3,CASSLGVPTGLQTGNTIYF,TGTGCCAGCAGTCTCGGGGTCCCGACAGGCCTCCAGACTGGAAACACCATATATTTT
-,TRBV5-1,-,TRBJ1-1,CASSQRPGVDLLVTEAFF,TGCGCCAGCAGCCAAAGACCCGGGGTGGATTTGTTGGTCACTGAAGCTTTCTTT
TRBD2,TRBV6-5,-,TRBJ2-1,CASSYPAGGLHNEQFF,TGTGCCAGCAGTTACCCCGCGGGAGGTCTCCACAATGAGCAGTTCTTC